A selection of T cell receptor beta chains follows, all from one sample in a study of blood T cell repertoires in COVID-19. Measured with immunoSEQ multiplex PCR; TCRdb has only the in-frame clones, and not every one. The repertoire holds over 45,000 clones, with roughly 89% as singletons. Sequenced material: peripheral blood. The receptors come from a woman aged 55-69 years with COVID-19, enrolled during active disease. Both conserved end residues are part of each CDR3. D genes are given only for firm matches. For some rows the clone size is stated as once, few or many, or as a class when expanded; others skip it.

CDR3: CASGKDRYYGYTF; DNA: TGCGCCAGCGGAAAGGACAGGTACTATGGCTACACCTTC; size: -; V: TRBV5-1; D: TRBD1; J: TRBJ1-2
CDR3: CASSLASATYNEQFF; DNA: TGTGCCAGCAGCTTAGCGTCAGCGACCTACAATGAGCAGTTCTTC; size: -; V: TRBV7-2; D: -; J: TRBJ2-1
CDR3: CASRLAGAYEQYF; DNA: TGTGCCAGCAGACTAGCGGGGGCATACGAGCAGTACTTC; size: -; V: TRBV12-3/TRBV12-4; D: TRBD2; J: TRBJ2-7
CDR3: CASSNLFRANTEAFF; DNA: TGTGCCAGCAGCAACTTATTCAGGGCGAACACTGAAGCTTTCTTT; size: -; V: TRBV5-4; D: -; J: TRBJ1-1
CDR3: CASSPTGESNQPQHF; DNA: TGTGCCAGCAGCCCCACGGGGGAGAGCAATCAGCCCCAGCATTTT; size: -; V: TRBV9; D: -; J: TRBJ1-5
CDR3: CASSNSGTGELFF; DNA: TGTGCCAGCAGTAACTCCGGCACCGGGGAGCTGTTTTTT; size: -; V: TRBV6-4; D: -; J: TRBJ2-2
CDR3: CASSLASSSGRWGEQYF; DNA: TGTGCCAGCAGTTTAGCTTCTTCTAGCGGGAGGTGGGGCGAGCAGTACTTC; size: -; V: TRBV28; D: TRBD2; J: TRBJ2-7
CDR3: CASSVGQGSSPLHF; DNA: TGTGCCAGCAGTGTGGGACAGGGTAGTTCACCCCTCCACTTT; size: -; V: TRBV2; D: TRBD1; J: TRBJ1-6
CDR3: CASSQDGGEYGYTF; DNA: TGTGCCAGCAGCCAAGATGGGGGGGAATATGGCTACACCTTC; size: -; V: TRBV3-1/TRBV3-2; D: -; J: TRBJ1-2
CDR3: CASSVGQNYGYTF; DNA: TGTGCCAGCAGCGTAGGGCAGAACTATGGCTACACCTTC; size: -; V: TRBV9; D: -; J: TRBJ1-2
CDR3: CASSQESSSYEQYF; DNA: TGCGCCAGCAGCCAAGAATCTAGCTCCTACGAGCAGTACTTC; size: -; V: TRBV4-1; D: -; J: TRBJ2-7
CDR3: CASSYWGGQGTDTQYF; DNA: TGTGCCAGCAGTTACTGGGGGGGGCAGGGAACAGATACGCAGTATTTT; size: -; V: TRBV6-5; D: -; J: TRBJ2-3
CDR3: CASSQDRNRGHGYTF; DNA: TGCGCCAGCAGCCAAGATCGGAACAGGGGGCACGGCTACACCTTC; size: -; V: TRBV4-3; D: TRBD1; J: TRBJ1-2
CDR3: CASRSQVDTQYF; DNA: TGTGCCAGTAGGTCGCAGGTCGATACGCAGTATTTT; size: -; V: TRBV6-5; D: -; J: TRBJ2-3
CDR3: CASSVVSGADTQYF; DNA: TGTGCCAGCAGCGTAGTTTCGGGTGCAGATACGCAGTATTTT; size: -; V: TRBV9; D: -; J: TRBJ2-3
CDR3: CASSFGAIQPQHF; DNA: TGTGCCAGCAGCTTTGGGGCTATTCAGCCCCAGCATTTT; size: -; V: TRBV28; D: -; J: TRBJ1-5
CDR3: CASSATGGPSSYNEQFF; DNA: TGTGCCAGCAGCGCCACAGGGGGGCCAAGCTCCTACAATGAGCAGTTCTTC; size: few; V: TRBV9; D: TRBD1; J: TRBJ2-1
CDR3: CASSLGPSGSTDTQYF; DNA: TGCGCCAGCAGTCTTGGGCCTAGCGGAAGCACAGATACGCAGTATTTT; size: -; V: TRBV5-1; D: TRBD2; J: TRBJ2-3
CDR3: CASSLLGTGLYRGYTF; DNA: TGTGCCAGCAGCTTGTTGGGGACAGGATTATACCGGGGCTACACCTTC; size: -; V: TRBV5-4; D: TRBD1; J: TRBJ1-2
CDR3: CASSQDSRDRPYNEQFF; DNA: TGCGCCAGCAGCCAAGATAGCCGGGACAGACCTTACAATGAGCAGTTCTTC; size: -; V: TRBV4-3; D: TRBD1; J: TRBJ2-1
CDR3: CSVEGQGPSYEQYF; DNA: TGCAGCGTTGAAGGACAGGGGCCCTCCTACGAGCAGTACTTC; size: -; V: TRBV29-1; D: TRBD1; J: TRBJ2-7
CDR3: CASSSPGQVDLNYGYTF; DNA: TGTGCCAGCAGTTCCCCGGGACAGGTAGACCTTAACTATGGCTACACCTTC; size: -; V: TRBV28; D: TRBD1; J: TRBJ1-2
CDR3: CASSLMAGPTTGELFF; DNA: TGTGCCAGCAGCTTAATGGCGGGACCCACGACCGGGGAGCTGTTTTTT; size: -; V: TRBV7-9; D: -; J: TRBJ2-2
CDR3: CASRADSMNTEAFF; DNA: TGCGCCAGCAGAGCGGACAGCATGAACACTGAAGCTTTCTTT; size: once; V: TRBV5-1; D: -; J: TRBJ1-1
CDR3: CASSFGVVGKNIQYF; DNA: TGTGCCAGCAGCTTCGGGGTTGTAGGCAAAAACATTCAGTACTTC; size: -; V: TRBV5-6; D: -; J: TRBJ2-4
CDR3: CASSLAGGNSPLHF; DNA: TGTGCCAGCAGCTTGGCGGGGGGTAATTCACCCCTCCACTTT; size: -; V: TRBV11-3; D: -; J: TRBJ1-6
CDR3: CASSLGRMNTEAFF; DNA: TGTGCCAGCTCACTGGGGCGAATGAACACTGAAGCTTTCTTT; size: few; V: TRBV18; D: -; J: TRBJ1-1
CDR3: CASSGQSLETQYF; DNA: TGTGCCAGCAGTGGACAGAGTCTAGAGACCCAGTACTTC; size: -; V: TRBV28; D: -; J: TRBJ2-5
CDR3: CSVDRRTGGAYVGYTF; DNA: TGCAGCGTCGACCGTCGCACAGGGGGCGCTTATGTAGGCTACACCTTC; size: -; V: TRBV29-1; D: TRBD1; J: TRBJ1-2
CDR3: CASSQMTGGHGYTF; DNA: TGCGCCAGCAGCCAAATGACAGGGGGGCATGGCTACACCTTC; size: -; V: TRBV4-3; D: TRBD1; J: TRBJ1-2
CDR3: CAISEQLAGDTQYF; DNA: TGTGCCATCAGTGAGCAATTAGCGGGAGATACGCAGTATTTT; size: -; V: TRBV10-3; D: TRBD2; J: TRBJ2-3
CDR3: CATSSTGSSYEQYF; DNA: TGTGCCACCTCCTCGACAGGGTCCTCCTACGAGCAGTACTTC; size: -; V: TRBV6-5; D: TRBD1; J: TRBJ2-7
CDR3: CASSTGGGDTQYF; DNA: TGTGCCAGCAGCACAGGGGGCGGAGATACGCAGTATTTT; size: -; V: TRBV13; D: TRBD1; J: TRBJ2-3
CDR3: CASSSDAGTQYF; DNA: TGTGCCAGCAGTAGCGACGCGGGGACCCAGTACTTC; size: few; V: TRBV6-5; D: -; J: TRBJ2-5
CDR3: CAISELAGGGETQYF; DNA: TGTGCCATCAGTGAACTAGCGGGGGGAGGAGAGACCCAGTACTTC; size: -; V: TRBV10-3; D: TRBD2; J: TRBJ2-5
CDR3: CASSYSTGGGYGYTF; DNA: TGTGCCAGCAGTTACTCGACAGGGGGCGGCTATGGCTACACCTTC; size: -; V: TRBV6-5; D: TRBD1; J: TRBJ1-2
CDR3: CASRGWGNAGELFF; DNA: TGTGCCAGCAGGGGGTGGGGAAACGCCGGGGAGCTGTTTTTT; size: once; V: TRBV19; D: TRBD1; J: TRBJ2-2
CDR3: CASSHPSGTSGTNTGELFF; DNA: TGTGCCAGCAGCCACCCCTCCGGGACTAGCGGGACGAACACCGGGGAGCTGTTTTTT; size: once; V: TRBV9; D: TRBD2; J: TRBJ2-2
CDR3: CSVSGRTGQEKEFSSYNEQFF; DNA: TGCAGTGTTAGTGGGCGTACCGGACAGGAGAAGGAATTTAGCTCCTACAATGAGCAGTTCTTC; size: -; V: TRBV20-1; D: TRBD1; J: TRBJ2-1
CDR3: CASKVRGDTGELFF; DNA: TGTGCCAGCAAAGTGCGGGGGGACACCGGGGAGCTGTTTTTT; size: -; V: TRBV6-5; D: TRBD2; J: TRBJ2-2
CDR3: CASSQDEQYTGELFF; DNA: TGTGCCAGCAGCCAAGATGAACAGTACACCGGGGAGCTGTTTTTT; size: -; V: TRBV4-2; D: -; J: TRBJ2-2
CDR3: CASNRDRGLNEQFF; DNA: TGTGCCAGCAACCGGGACAGGGGGCTAAATGAGCAGTTCTTC; size: -; V: TRBV10-3; D: TRBD1; J: TRBJ2-1